What follows are 11 T cell receptor beta chains derived from one specimen sequenced in a study of shared clonotypes between healthy human individuals. Data came from immunoSEQ multiplex PCR; TCRdb stores just in-frame clones and leaves some out. The sample shows roughly 1 million clones, roughly 74% of them seen only once. Source material: memory CD4+ T cells from PBMCs. Regarding subset: CD45RA-negative fraction. Receptors were obtained from a man aged 18 to 30 in good health. Some clones in this sample may be carry-over from other donors' samples.

The chain employs TRBV19 and TRBJ2-4; 8 bases line up with TRBD1. CDR3 length: 15 residues. V gave up 7 bases and J gave up 10 bases; unmatched junction bases: 15. Germline-derived CDR1 and CDR2 are LNHDA and SQIVND (reference sequence). The CDR3 here is CASTSRDRLDEIQYF. The CDR3 nucleotides read TGTGCCAGTACCAGCCGGGACAGGCTGGATGAGATTCAGTACTTC.

As concerns this clone: This may stem from a read error, because a much larger clone lies one nucleotide away. The chain is built from TRBV2 and TRBJ1-4; 11 bases are shared with TRBD1. The germline gives CDR1 SNHLY, CDR2 FYNNEI. Trimming removed 6 bases from V and 7 bases from J; junction bases left unmatched: 1. The CDR3 has 13 amino acids. The CDR3 DNA follows: TGTGCCAGCAGGGGGACAGGGGGTGAAAAACTGTTTTTT. It codes for CASRGTGGEKLFF.

This sequence joins TRBV29-1 and TRBJ2-1, with TRBD1 matching 9 bases. CDR1 and CDR2 from the germline V gene are SQVTM and ANQGSEA. CDR3 length: 12 residues. The ends lost 7 bases at V and 6 bases at J; junction bases unmatched: 4. CDR3 amino acids: CSGGQGSNEQFF. The CDR3 bases are TGCAGCGGGGGACAGGGTTCCAATGAGCAGTTCTTC.

The chain joins TRBV27 to TRBJ2-1; 8 bases are a match to TRBD2. CDR1 is MNHEY, CDR2 SMNVEV, per germline (reference sequence). The CDR3 is 14 amino acids. J gave up 9 bases and V 2 bases, and 6 bases lay outside the gene matches. CDR3 bases: TGTGCCAGCAGTTTACTAGCGGGCTTAGGTGAGCAGTTCTTC. The encoded protein is CASSLLAGLGEQFF.

The genes are TRBV6-5 and TRBJ2-6; either TRBD1 or TRBD2 may fit D (5 bases each). CDR3 size: 12 residues. The ends were cut back, 8 bases at V and 3 bases at J, with 5 bases in the middle. Germline V lookup: CDR1 MNHEY, CDR2 SVGAGI. The DNA for the CDR3 is TGTGCCAGCGGGGGTGGGGCCAACGTCCTGACTTTC. Protein product: CASGGGANVLTF.

The chain has TRBV19 and TRBJ1-2; D unresolved. This CDR3 comprises 14 residues. V was trimmed by 7 bases and J by 6 bases, leaving 18 bases between them. From germline, CDR1 is LNHDA and CDR2 SQIVND (reference sequence). The DNA for the CDR3 is TGTGCCAGTACCCTGGGTTGGAGGCGGGATGGCTACACCTTC. Translated, it gives CASTLGWRRDGYTF.

This rearrangement joins TRBV7-3 to TRBJ1-1; D may be TRBD1 (5 bases). The germline V gene has CDR1 SGHTA and CDR2 FQGTGA. The CDR3 contains 15 residues. Trimming removed 1 base at V and 5 bases at J, with 14 bases between. The CDR3 DNA is TGTGCCAGCAGCTTAATCCCGGCAGGGAGGACTGAAGCTTTCTTT. This encodes CASSLIPAGRTEAFF. The full variable domain, rest sourced from reference TRBV7-3 and TRBJ1-1, is GAGVSQTPSNKVTEKGKYVELRCDPISGHTALYWYRQSLGQGPEFLIYFQGTGAADDSGLPNDRFFAVRPEGSVSTLKIQRTERGDSAVYLCASSLIPAGRTEAFFGQGTRLTVV.

This sequence joins TRBV6-4 and TRBJ2-3; 9 bases agree with TRBD2. CDR1 MRHNA and CDR2 SNTAGT come from the germline V gene. This CDR3 has 15 amino acids. The ends lost 5 bases at V and 5 bases at J; junction bases unmatched: 8. CDR3 nucleotide sequence: TGTGCCAGCAGTTCTCAAGCGGGAGGCGGAGATACGCAGTATTTT. Its protein is CASSSQAGGGDTQYF.

The rearrangement joins TRBV18 to TRBJ2-1, with 7 bases lining up with TRBD2. Germline trimming cut 4 bases from V and 7 bases from J; bases unmatched to any gene: 10. The CDR3 is 15 amino acids. The germline V gene has CDR1 KGHSH and CDR2 LQKENI. CDR3 residues: CASSQNSGTGNEQFF. The DNA for the CDR3 is TGTGCCAGCTCACAAAACAGCGGGACCGGGAATGAGCAGTTCTTC.

This chain connects TRBV4-1 to TRBJ1-2, with unresolved D. V shed 1 base and J shed 2 bases, with 8 bases lying between them. Germline-derived CDR1 and CDR2 are MGHRA and YSYEKL. This CDR3 region has 14 residues. CDR3 sequence reads: CASSQAVGNYGYTF. CDR3 DNA sequence: TGCGCCAGCAGCCAAGCTGTGGGAAACTATGGCTACACCTTC.

The genes are TRBV27 and TRBJ2-1; D remains ambiguous. V was cut by 3 bases and J by 10 bases, with 16 bases left in between. Germline V gives CDR1 MNHEY, CDR2 SMNVEV (reference sequence). The CDR3 is made up of 14 amino acids. CDR3 residues: CASSFARRSSEQFF. The CDR3 DNA is TGTGCCAGCAGTTTCGCTCGGAGATCGAGCGAGCAGTTCTTC.